Listed below are T cell receptor beta chains from one sample, sequenced in a study of blood T cell repertoires in COVID-19. Sequenced by immunoSEQ multiplex PCR; TCRdb stores in-frame clones only, minus some. The data contain some 290,000 clones, about 90% of them singletons. Input material: peripheral blood. Every receptor here comes from a woman in her twenties or thirties with COVID-19, enrolled during active disease. The CDR3 runs from the conserved cysteine through the conserved F or W. The order of the fields is J gene, V gene, CDR3 protein.

>TRBJ1-4|TRBV7-2
CASAGWANEKLFF
>TRBJ2-1|TRBV28
CASIRGGHNEQFF
>TRBJ2-7|TRBV14
CASSQVNEQYF
>TRBJ2-1|TRBV6-5
CASSVAGGLGNEQFF
>TRBJ2-1|TRBV5-1
CASSPVAGGSNEQFF
>TRBJ2-5|TRBV3-1/TRBV3-2
CASSQPTGGLLKTQYF
>TRBJ2-5|TRBV7-9
CASSSPGQGSETQYF
>TRBJ2-7|TRBV7-6
CASSPGTSGGYEQYF
>TRBJ2-1|TRBV7-9
CASSSGQGLNEQFF
>TRBJ1-1|TRBV19
CASRTGNTEAFF
>TRBJ1-1|TRBV27
CASKPGGLMNTEAFF
>TRBJ2-1|TRBV5-4
CASSAGLAGDYWQFF
>TRBJ1-2|TRBV19
CASSTHQGAEGYTF
>TRBJ1-4|TRBV10-1
CASSGQTTNEKLFF
>TRBJ1-1|TRBV14
CASSYLMTTVEAFF
>TRBJ2-7|TRBV7-2
CASSPLAGPYEQYF
>TRBJ1-1|TRBV12-3/TRBV12-4
CASSFRGNGAFF
>TRBJ2-3|TRBV5-1
CASSLVVGPADTQYF
>TRBJ2-3|TRBV2
CASSVTSGGTDTQYF
>TRBJ2-5|TRBV12-3/TRBV12-4
CASSFGGQETQYF
>TRBJ2-7|TRBV4-1
CASSQVRGEYEQYF
>TRBJ1-4|TRBV2
CASKGDFEEKLFF
>TRBJ1-2|TRBV27
CASTKARGIAYGYTF
>TRBJ1-6|TRBV4-2
CASSRTPGSDNSPLHF
>TRBJ1-2|TRBV21-1
CASSKVGQGGGYTF
>TRBJ2-7|TRBV7-8
CASSLGPAPYEQYF
>TRBJ2-1|TRBV10-1
CASGPAHGWGEYNEQFF
>TRBJ2-3|TRBV2
CARIVADTQYF
>TRBJ2-7|TRBV7-6
CASSTPRGLTNYEQYF
>TRBJ2-7|TRBV7-9
CASSLQRGLYYEQYF
>TRBJ2-7|TRBV19
CASRPEAAYEQYF
>TRBJ1-1|TRBV10-2
CASSELRENTEAFF
>TRBJ2-7|TRBV19
CASSIGGGISYEQYF
>TRBJ1-1|TRBV28
CASQQRGGEAFF
>TRBJ1-4|TRBV27
CASIFPTLPQGFNEKLFF
>TRBJ2-2|TRBV19
CASTITGVPTGELFF
>TRBJ1-3|TRBV7-2
CASSLYRAGNTIYF
>TRBJ2-2|TRBV4-2
CASSQTSREAGTGELFF
>TRBJ2-1|TRBV4-1
CASSHLLRGNEQFF
>TRBJ1-1|TRBV20-1
CSARARSEAFF
>TRBJ2-2|TRBV28
CASTLYTGELFF
>TRBJ2-7|TRBV6-1
CASSEGAESYEQYF
>TRBJ2-7|TRBV6-5
CASSAGGPPYEQYF
>TRBJ2-7|TRBV30
CAWSEGTGYEQYF
>TRBJ1-1|TRBV2
CASSASRSGGGNTEAFF
>TRBJ2-7|TRBV19
CASSTDTYEQYF
>TRBJ2-7|TRBV27
CASSSLLLYSYEQYF
>TRBJ2-5|TRBV27
CASTGGAGKTQYF
>TRBJ2-7|TRBV12-3/TRBV12-4
CASSILYEQYF
>TRBJ2-2|TRBV5-1
CASRRQGNTGELFF
>TRBJ1-6|TRBV6-5
CASSLTGGGSPLHF
>TRBJ1-4|TRBV5-1
CASSVFPGGRGNEKLFF
>TRBJ2-5|TRBV29-1
CSVDVFQETQYF
>TRBJ1-1|TRBV7-9
CASSRNRGGSAEAFF
>TRBJ2-7|TRBV4-1
CASSQVGASEQYF
>TRBJ1-1|TRBV6-5
CASSYYGSTEAFF
>TRBJ1-1|TRBV27
CASSLVGGTEAFF
>TRBJ2-1|TRBV11-3
CASSLVDNEQFF
>TRBJ1-1|TRBV7-2
CASSPTGGHSSEAFF